One sample yielded the 5 T cell receptor beta chains listed below, sequenced in a study of T cell changes during pregnancy in multiple sclerosis. Sequenced by immunoSEQ multiplex PCR; TCRdb stores in-frame clones only, minus some. In the table there are about 40,000 clones, roughly 93% of which are singletons. The sample consisted of CD4+ T cells from peripheral blood mononuclear cells, taken before pregnancy. The receptors shown here come from a female donor with multiple sclerosis, enrolled in a pregnancy study.

The J gene is TRBJ2-4, the V gene TRBV7-3, with 8 positions matching TRBD2. The CDR3 sequence is 20 residues long. Trimming removed 2 bases from V and 0 bases from J; junction bases left unmatched: 15. From germline, CDR1 is SGHTA and CDR2 FQGTGA. This chain's CDR3 is CASSLLPPSSGQIAKNIQYF. CDR3 nucleotide sequence: TGTGCCAGCAGCTTATTACCACCTTCTAGCGGGCAGATAGCCAAAAACATTCAGTACTTC.

The genes are TRBV5-1 and TRBJ1-2; TRBD1 agrees at 9 bases. CDR1 is SGHRS, CDR2 YFSETQ, per germline. Trimming took 4 bases from V and 8 from J; bases not matched to a gene: 18. This CDR3 has 17 amino acids. CDR3 sequence: CASSVGVWDRAEGGYTF. The CDR3 DNA sequence: TGCGCCAGCAGCGTAGGGGTCTGGGACAGGGCCGAGGGGGGCTACACCTTC.

The chain employs TRBV30 and TRBJ2-7; the match to TRBD2 covers 10 bases. V shed 3 bases, J shed 3 bases, and the junction held 11 bases outside the gene matches. The CDR3 contains 16 residues. Germline CDR1 GTSNPN, CDR2 SVGIG (reference sequence). This chain's CDR3 is CAWREKRASGSYEQYF. The CDR3 DNA reads as TGTGCCTGGAGGGAGAAGCGGGCTAGCGGGAGCTACGAGCAGTACTTC.

The CDR3 here is CAISDPSGQETQYF. CDR3 nucleotides: TGTGCCATCAGTGACCCTAGCGGCCAAGAGACCCAGTACTTC. V is TRBV10-3 and J is TRBJ2-5, with 7 nucleotides matching TRBD2. Germline V gives CDR1 ENHRY, CDR2 SYGVKD. V lost 3 bases and J lost 1; bases outside the gene matches: 2. The CDR3 contains 14 residues.

The chain combines TRBV5-1 with TRBJ2-7; 10 nucleotides agree with TRBD1. The CDR3 is 19 amino acids. Per the germline V gene, CDR1 is SGHRS and CDR2 is YFSETQ. V trimming: 5 bases; J trimming: 5 bases; junction bases outside the gene matches: 22. In DNA form, the CDR3 reads TGCGCCAGCAGAGGGTACCCGGGACAGGGGCGGACTAAATCCGACGAGCAGTACTTC. Translation: CASRGYPGQGRTKSDEQYF.